A selection of T cell receptor beta chains follows, all from one sample in a study of cytomegalovirus exposure and HLA in healthy donors. Libraries were prepared by immunoSEQ multiplex PCR; TCRdb keeps only in-frame clonotypes and omits some of them. The data contain about 140,000 clones, approximately 80% of them singletons. The sample was PBMCs. These TCRs come from a woman in her thirties or forties in good health and CMV-seronegative. The CDR3 runs from the conserved cysteine through the conserved F or W. Clone size is given for some rows only: seen once, a few or many times, or a class if the clone is expanded.

v_call	clone_size	cdr3_aa
TRBV28	.	CASIVAGSYEQYF
TRBV6-5	.	CASNGDSYEQYF
TRBV10-1	few	CASRLAGWALPGELFF
TRBV2	once	CASTPSERQAFF
TRBV7-9	.	CASSLVRRGWAFF
TRBV10-1	.	CASSRLAGGVRELFF
TRBV11-1	.	CASSLDRSTDTQYF
TRBV21-1	.	CASSKEGRGPQETQYF
TRBV28	.	CASSLLTGRLSAFF
TRBV4-2	few	CASSQDWGYSYEQYF
TRBV2	.	CASTRTGTYGYTF
TRBV21-1	.	CASRMDKGENEQFF
TRBV27	.	CASSLHDRGSYNEQFF
TRBV29-1	.	CSVPGQAPYEQYF
TRBV7-2	many	CASSLAYQGARQPQHF
TRBV4-1	.	CASSQTLAESYEQYF
TRBV7-2	.	CASSPRQGGSPLHF
TRBV5-4	.	CASSLASGSYNEQFF
TRBV10-1	few	CASSALAGSTDTQYF
TRBV11-2	.	CASSLLPSGSDTGELFF
TRBV7-3	.	CASSVAGVSNEQFF
TRBV28	.	CASSRDREGHNEQFF
TRBV7-2	.	CASSLDYRGTGNGYTF
TRBV15	.	CATSSGQELYNEQFF
TRBV10-3	.	CAIRDSGSFQETQYF
TRBV28	few	CASSFADAGRGVPNYGYTF
TRBV6-5	.	CASSYPGPTGHDEQFF
TRBV18	few	CASSPPNSYEQYF
TRBV6-5	.	CASSYSGVNQPQHF
TRBV14	.	CASSQDRYTGYTF
TRBV7-2	.	CASSLIRDEQFF
TRBV2	.	CASRQLTGFDGYTF
TRBV7-3	.	CASSENRGKDTQYF
TRBV28	once	CASSRLAGHNEQFF
TRBV5-1	.	CASSSDRANTEAFF
TRBV6-4	.	CASSGGVNSPLHF
TRBV11-3	.	CASSLDGRAAITGELFF
TRBV7-3	.	CASSPDRGYGYTF
TRBV5-6	few	CASSRLWTLFANTGELFF
TRBV29-1	.	CSVEGRQDTEAFF
TRBV7-6	.	CASSLALHREYQETQYF
TRBV7-3	.	CASSLTSTPSGANVLTF
TRBV7-9	.	CASSLALAGTYNEQFF